The rows below give T cell receptor beta chains drawn from one sample of a study of shared clonotypes between healthy human individuals. TCRdb's copy holds only in-frame clones and misses some; the assay was immunoSEQ multiplex PCR. The sample comprises roughly 1,800,000 clones, about 95% of which are singletons, and more than 0.9% rests with the top ten. Source material: naive CD8+ T cells sorted from blood. These receptors all come from a man between 18 and 29 years old in good health. The CDR3 runs from the conserved cysteine through the conserved F or W. The D gene is left open where the match is weak. Clone size, where shown, is once, few, many, or a class for clones that have expanded.

clone_size	d_call	v_call	j_call	cdr3_nt	cdr3_aa
-	TRBD1	TRBV5-1	TRBJ2-2	TGCGCCAGCAGCTTTCCCTCCCAGGGGGCGGACACCGGGGAGCTGTTTTTT	CASSFPSQGADTGELFF
-	-	TRBV2	TRBJ2-7	TGTGCCAGCAGTCATGCCCGGGACACTAGCTCCTACGAGCAGTACTTC	CASSHARDTSSYEQYF
-	TRBD2	TRBV2	TRBJ2-7	TGTGCCAGCAGAGGACTAGCGGGAGCTTACGAGCAGTACTTC	CASRGLAGAYEQYF
-	-	TRBV5-1	TRBJ2-5	TGCGCCAGCAGCCCATCTACAGGGATAGAGACCCAGTACTTC	CASSPSTGIETQYF
-	-	TRBV11-2	TRBJ2-7	TGTGCCAGCAGCTTGGGGGGAGATTATTACGAGCAGTACTTC	CASSLGGDYYEQYF
once	TRBD2	TRBV10-3	TRBJ2-3	TGTGCCATCAGCTTTAGCGGGGCCACAGATACGCAGTATTTT	CAISFSGATDTQYF
-	-	TRBV5-5	TRBJ1-2	TGTGCCAGCAGCTTGGTCGGGCACGGCGACTATGGCTACACCTTC	CASSLVGHGDYGYTF
-	-	TRBV18	TRBJ1-2	TGTGCCAGCTCACCGGGGGGCGCGGAAGGCTACACCTTC	CASSPGGAEGYTF
-	-	TRBV28	TRBJ1-1	TGTGCCAGCAGTCTGCGGACCCGCTTAGGCGCTTTCTTT	CASSLRTRLGAFF
-	-	TRBV9	TRBJ1-1	TGTGCCAGCAGCGTTAGCGACGGAACTGAAGCTTTCTTT	CASSVSDGTEAFF
-	TRBD1	TRBV6-6	TRBJ1-5	TGTGCCAGCAGTTATACAGGGGGCGGTCAGCCCCAGCATTTT	CASSYTGGGQPQHF
-	TRBD1	TRBV7-6	TRBJ2-3	TGTGCCAGCACCCAAGACAGGGGACGAATCCGTAGCACAGATACGCAGTATTTT	CASTQDRGRIRSTDTQYF
-	-	TRBV6-5	TRBJ2-1	TGTGCCAGCACCTCTCGCGAGCGGTACAATGAGCAGTTCTTC	CASTSRERYNEQFF
few	TRBD1	TRBV19	TRBJ1-5	TGTGCCAGTCGGACAGGGGGTTTGCCCCAGCATTTT	CASRTGGLPQHF
-	TRBD2	TRBV10-1	TRBJ2-2	TGCGCCAGCAGTGAACTAGCGGGGGCCCCGAACACCGGGGAGCTGTTTTTT	CASSELAGAPNTGELFF
-	-	TRBV7-9	TRBJ1-6	TGTGCCAGCAGCCCGGAAGGGGCTGGGGATTCACCCCTCCACTTT	CASSPEGAGDSPLHF
-	-	TRBV9	TRBJ2-5	TGTGCCAGCAGCGTAGAAGGCAGATACCAAGAGACCCAGTACTTC	CASSVEGRYQETQYF
-	-	TRBV7-9	TRBJ1-4	TGTGCCAGCAGCCAGGGCGTTAATGAAAAACTGTTTTTT	CASSQGVNEKLFF
-	-	TRBV5-1	TRBJ1-1	TGCGCCAGCAGCTTGGAGGGACTTAAAGCGAACACTGAAGCTTTCTTT	CASSLEGLKANTEAFF
-	-	TRBV11-2	TRBJ2-5	TGTGCCAGCAGCTTAATTGGGGGAGGAGAGACCCAGTACTTC	CASSLIGGGETQYF
-	-	TRBV30	TRBJ2-1	TGTGCCTGGAAACTTCTAAGCGGGAATGAGCAGTTCTTC	CAWKLLSGNEQFF
once	-	TRBV6-6	TRBJ2-7	TGTGCCACCCGGGGTTACGAGCAGTACTTC	CATRGYEQYF
-	TRBD1	TRBV11-2	TRBJ2-1	TGTGCCAGCAGCTCCCACCCGACAGGGTCGGGTTTTTGGAATGAGCAGTTCTTC	CASSSHPTGSGFWNEQFF
-	-	TRBV4-3	TRBJ1-4	TGCGCCAGCAGCCAAGATATCAGGGGTGAAAAACTGTTTTTT	CASSQDIRGEKLFF
-	TRBD1	TRBV30	TRBJ1-5	TGTGCCTACTCGACAGGGTCGGGAGGCCAGCCCCAGCATTTT	CAYSTGSGGQPQHF
-	-	TRBV6-5	TRBJ2-2	TGTGCCAGCAGTTACGCGAACAGGATAACCGGGGAGCTGTTTTTT	CASSYANRITGELFF
-	-	TRBV2	TRBJ2-7	TGTGCCACCAGGGACACCAGCTCCTACGAGCAGTACTTC	CATRDTSSYEQYF
-	-	TRBV28	TRBJ1-1	TGTGCCATTAAACGTATGAACACTGAAGCTTTCTTT	CAIKRMNTEAFF
-	TRBD1	TRBV4-1	TRBJ1-2	TGCGCCAGCAGCCAAAGACAGGGGGATTGGGGCTACACCTTC	CASSQRQGDWGYTF
-	-	TRBV2	TRBJ2-7	TGTGCCAGCAGTGAAATGGCAGGGTTAACCTACGAGCAGTACTTC	CASSEMAGLTYEQYF
-	-	TRBV7-9	TRBJ1-1	TGTGCCAGCAGAGCGAACACTGAAGCTTTCTTT	CASRANTEAFF
-	-	TRBV6-5	TRBJ1-1	TGTGCCAGCAGTTGGGGGTTCGGCACTGAAGCTTTCTTT	CASSWGFGTEAFF
-	TRBD1	TRBV28	TRBJ2-7	TGTGCCAGCAAGGGGACAGGTATCACCTACGAGCAGTACTTC	CASKGTGITYEQYF
-	-	TRBV19	TRBJ1-1	TGTGCCAGTAGTATAGGTCAGAACACTGAAGCTTTCTTT	CASSIGQNTEAFF
-	TRBD2	TRBV19	TRBJ2-7	TGTGCCAGTAGCACGGGACTAGCGAACGAGCAGTACTTC	CASSTGLANEQYF
-	TRBD2	TRBV7-6	TRBJ2-2	TGTGCCAGCAGCTTAGCCCCGGGACTAGCGGGAGGGCGGGACACCGGGGAGCTGTTTTTT	CASSLAPGLAGGRDTGELFF
-	TRBD1	TRBV9	TRBJ1-4	TGTGCCAGCAGCCAGACAGGGGTTAATGAAAAACTGTTTTTT	CASSQTGVNEKLFF
-	-	TRBV29-1	TRBJ2-1	TGCAGCGCCCTGGACGGTTTCATGGACAATGAGCAGTTCTTC	CSALDGFMDNEQFF
-	-	TRBV7-9	TRBJ2-7	TGTGCCAGCAGCTCAACTCTCTCCTACGAGCAGTACTTC	CASSSTLSYEQYF
-	TRBD1	TRBV9	TRBJ2-7	TGTGCCAGCGGCAGGGGGCAGGGCGAGCAGTACTTC	CASGRGQGEQYF
-	-	TRBV2	TRBJ1-1	TGTGCCATCGAGTCTGGGGGGGTCGGGACTGAAGCTTTCTTT	CAIESGGVGTEAFF
-	-	TRBV7-9	TRBJ2-1	TGTGCCAGCAGCACCCTGACTGGACGGAATGAGCAGTTCTTC	CASSTLTGRNEQFF
-	-	TRBV27	TRBJ2-7	TGTGCCAGCAGTTCTACAGGGATCTCCTACGAGCAGTACTTC	CASSSTGISYEQYF
-	-	TRBV4-1	TRBJ1-2	TGCGCCAGCAGCCAAGGGCAGCACAATAACTATGGCTACACCTTC	CASSQGQHNNYGYTF
-	TRBD1	TRBV27	TRBJ2-7	TGTGCCAGCAGTTTCCGGAGAGGGGGCCACGAGCAGTACTTC	CASSFRRGGHEQYF
once	-	TRBV6-1	TRBJ2-7	TGTGCCAGCAGTGAAATAATCTACGAGCAGTACTTC	CASSEIIYEQYF